Below, 25 T cell receptor beta chains from the same sample are listed, as sequenced in a study of identical twins. Each CDR3 protein gets one entry after TCRdb re-called the 5' RACE reads with MiXCR. Among some 1,700,000 distinct CDR3 sequences listed, 25% to 35% were seen once. Material for sequencing was cord blood. The receptors originated from a newborn girl in good health.

This clonotype was counted between two and nine times. The chain couples TRBV28 to TRBJ2-3; TRBD2 matches at 12 bases. V shed 3 bases and J 2 bases; nucleotides not matched to a gene: 21. CDR1 MDHEN and CDR2 SYDVKM come from the germline V gene. This CDR3 spans 22 amino acids. The CDR3 spells CASSFRKPGTKGLAGFTDTQYF. CDR3 nucleotides: TGTGCCAGCAGTTTCCGGAAACCAGGCACAAAGGGACTAGCGGGTTTCACAGATACGCAGTATTTT.

The rearrangement joins TRBV20-1 to TRBJ2-5; 8 bases are shared with TRBD2. The J call is doubtful: the DNA matches TRBJ2-7 better. CDR3 size: 17 residues. Germline V gene sequence: CDR1 DFQATT, CDR2 SNEGSKA (reference sequence). Here the CDR3 reads CSARDLIAGSSPYEQYF. CDR3 coding DNA: TGCAGTGCTAGAGATTTAATAGCGGGAAGTTCCCCCTACGAGCAGTACTTC.

This clonotype was seen once. The chain combines TRBV20-1 with TRBJ1-5; 7 bases map to TRBD1. With 6 bases clipped from V and 6 bases from J, the junction kept 17 bases outside the gene matches. Germline-derived CDR1 and CDR2 are DFQATT and SNEGSKA (reference sequence). The CDR3 contains 16 residues. CDR3 sequence (DNA): TGCAGTGCCCCAACAGGGGCGGACAGGAGTAGTCAGCCCCAGCATTTT. This sequence encodes CSAPTGADRSSQPQHF.

V gene TRBV4-1 combines with J gene TRBJ1-2, with D maybe TRBD1 (6 bases). Trimming cost V 0 bases and J 4 bases, with 15 bases left between them. CDR3 length: 16 amino acids. Germline CDR1 MGHRA, CDR2 YSYEKL. CDR3 nucleotides: TGCGCCAGCAGCCAAGATTTGATAGGACAGCGCTATGGCTACACCTTC. This gives the protein CASSQDLIGQRYGYTF.

This chain links TRBV28 with TRBJ2-1; no firm D call. The CDR3 length is 12 residues. The V end lost 7 bases, the J end lost 8 bases, and 12 bases lay between the germline ends. Germline-derived CDR1 and CDR2 are MDHEN and SYDVKM. CDR3 sequence reads: CASTASTHEQFF. Here the CDR3 DNA reads TGTGCCAGCACCGCCAGTACCCATGAGCAGTTCTTC.

The chain is built from TRBV5-1 and TRBJ1-5, with TRBD1 as a possible D gene (6 bases). This CDR3 is 13 amino acids long. Trimming left V 4 bases short and J 9 bases short, with 14 bases between. Germline loops: CDR1 SGHRS, CDR2 YFSETQ. This chain's CDR3 is CASSLTGKWPQHF. In nucleotides, the CDR3 is TGCGCCAGCAGCCTCACAGGGAAATGGCCCCAGCATTTT.

The table lists this clonotype with many counts. The chain uses TRBV28 and TRBJ2-1; tentatively, D is TRBD1 or TRBD2 (5 bases each). The CDR3 extends over 15 amino acids. Deletions cut 5 bases from V and 3 bases from J, with 14 bases between. Germline V gives CDR1 MDHEN, CDR2 SYDVKM. The CDR3: CASSLAPGGYNEQFF. CDR3 nucleotide sequence: TGTGCCAGCAGTCTCGCCCCTGGGGGCTACAATGAGCAGTTCTTC.

This clonotype occurred a few times. The chain uses TRBV5-1 and TRBJ2-1; the match to TRBD2 covers 7 bases. Germline values: CDR1 SGHRS, CDR2 YFSETQ. This CDR3 has 15 amino acids. V was pared by 3 bases and J by 4 bases, with 7 bases of the junction left unmatched. CDR3 in DNA: TGCGCCAGCAGCTCCCTAGCTAGCGGATACAATGAGCAGTTCTTC. Protein: CASSSLASGYNEQFF.

This clonotype occurred a few times. The rearrangement uses TRBV12-3 or TRBV12-4 and TRBJ2-1; 7 nucleotides align to TRBD2. With 6 bases clipped from V and 5 bases from J, the junction kept 10 bases outside the gene matches. The CDR3 covers 15 residues. CDR3 loop: CASSGGIGGNNEQFF. The CDR3 DNA reads TGTGCCAGCAGCGGGGGGATCGGTGGGAACAATGAGCAGTTCTTC.

The table lists this clonotype with a few counts. This chain links TRBV12-3 or TRBV12-4 with TRBJ1-2; 9 bases match TRBD1. V shed 2 bases and J 4 bases; nucleotides not matched to a gene: 8. The CDR3 loop spans 16 amino acids. The CDR3 here is CASSLTQGAPGYGYTF. The CDR3 DNA reads as TGTGCCAGCAGTTTAACACAGGGGGCCCCTGGCTATGGCTACACCTTC.

In DNA form, the CDR3 reads TGTGCCAGCAGCCAATTTCTCCGGGGCACCCGGGGTCTGAACACTGAAGCTTTCTTT. Its translation: CASSQFLRGTRGLNTEAFF. This chain uses TRBV4-2 with TRBJ1-1, with D possibly TRBD1 on 5 matching bases. The V end was cut by 2 bases, the J end by 0 bases, with 22 bases between. The CDR3 has 19 amino acids. CDR1 and CDR2 from the germline V gene are LGHNA and YNFKEQ.

This clonotype was detected once. V and J are TRBV12-3 or TRBV12-4 and TRBJ2-3; a weak D match, TRBD2 (6 bases). This CDR3 has 15 amino acids. V was trimmed by 5 bases and J by 6 bases, leaving 18 bases between them. CDR3 nucleotide sequence: TGTGCCAGCAGTCCCAATCGGGGGAGCGCCGATACGCAGTATTTT. Its translation is CASSPNRGSADTQYF.

This clonotype was seen a few times. CDR3 amino acids: CSAMEMFIHEQYF. CDR3 nucleotides: TGCAGTGCTATGGAGATGTTCATCCACGAGCAGTACTTC. The chain carries TRBV20-1 and TRBJ2-4, with D unclear. The end of the DNA aligns better with TRBJ2-7, so the J call may be wrong. CDR3 length: 13 amino acids. In germline, CDR1 is DFQATT, CDR2 SNEGSKA (reference sequence).

The rearrangement uses TRBV5-1 and TRBJ2-4, with D hard to call. The end of the DNA fits TRBJ2-1 better, so the J call may be wrong. Per the germline V gene, CDR1 is SGHRS and CDR2 is YFSETQ. CDR3 length: 13 amino acids. The CDR3 region has the DNA TGCGCCAGCAGCGCGTATGTAGGAGAGACCCAGTTCTTC. This encodes CASSAYVGETQFF.

This clonotype is a singleton in its sample. Germline is not matched at one junction end, which may reflect a read error. This chain's CDR3 is CASSNIRDRGNSPPHF. DNA for the CDR3: TGTGCCAGCTCTAATATCCGGGACAGGGGTAATTCACCCCCCCACTTT. The chain uses TRBV18 and TRBJ1-6, with 10 bases identical to TRBD1. This CDR3 has 16 amino acids. Germline CDR1 is KGHSH and CDR2 is LQKENI.

The chain has TRBV20-1 and TRBJ2-6, with 7 bases identical to TRBD1. CDR3 length: 18 residues. Germline values: CDR1 DFQATT, CDR2 SNEGSKA (reference sequence). Trimming took 1 base from V and 0 from J; bases not matched to a gene: 9. The CDR3 reads CSARGGQVQYSGANVLTF. DNA of the CDR3: TGCAGTGCTAGAGGTGGACAGGTTCAGTACTCTGGGGCCAACGTCCTGACTTTC.

The V call is TRBV27, the J call TRBJ2-3; D gene uncertain. V was trimmed by 3 bases and J by 3 bases, leaving 10 bases between them. The CDR3 runs 14 residues. Looked up from germline, CDR1 is MNHEY and CDR2 is SMNVEV (reference sequence). The CDR3 DNA follows: TGTGCCAGCAGTTTCCGTGACGATACAGATACGCAGTATTTT. Its protein is CASSFRDDTDTQYF.

The chain couples TRBV7-2 to TRBJ2-7; perhaps TRBD2 as D (7 bases). The V end was cut by 8 bases, the J end by 5 bases, with 19 bases between. Germline CDR1 SGHTA, CDR2 FQGNSA. This CDR3 spans 14 amino acids. DNA for the CDR3: TGTGCCAGCCAACGCACAAAGGGGGGGCACGAGCAGTACTTC. Its protein is CASQRTKGGHEQYF.

Comments on this clonotype: The junction differs from germline at one of its ends, possibly a read error. This chain joins TRBV4-2 and TRBJ2-7; D remains ambiguous. Germline CDR1 is LGHNA and CDR2 is YNFKEQ. The CDR3 contains 14 residues. CDR3 residues: CVSSQDPGSDEQYF. CDR3 in DNA: TGTGTCAGCAGCCAAGATCCTGGCTCTGACGAGCAGTACTTC.

The J gene is TRBJ1-6, the V gene TRBV28, with TRBD1 matching over 8 bases. V lost 5 bases to trimming and J lost 11 bases; unmatched junction nucleotides: 11. This CDR3 has 15 residues. The germline CDR1 and CDR2 sequences are MDHEN and SYDVKM. As DNA, the CDR3 is TGTGCCAGCAGTCCGAGACAGGGGTCCTGGGCACCCCTCCACTTT. Its protein product is CASSPRQGSWAPLHF.

This clonotype was counted many times. The rearrangement uses TRBV21-1 and TRBJ2-5. TRBV21-1 is termed a pseudogene. This CDR3 contains 13 residues. CDR3 in DNA: TGTGCCAGCAGCAAGTCTGTACAAGAGACCCAGTACTTC. Its protein is CASSKSVQETQYF.

This clonotype was detected a few times. J is TRBJ2-4 and V is TRBV29-1; 8 nucleotides line up with TRBD1. Unmatched junction bases numbered 8, after V lost 7 bases and J lost 6 bases. Germline V gene data show CDR1 as SQVTM and CDR2 as ANQGSEA. There are 13 residues in the CDR3. CDR3 region: CSACRGQGNIQYF. The CDR3 coding sequence is TGCAGCGCATGCAGGGGGCAGGGAAACATTCAGTACTTC.

There are a few counts of this clonotype. One end of the junction does not line up with germline, which may come from a read error. The chain carries TRBV7-9 and TRBJ2-1, with 8 bases matching TRBD2. The CDR3 covers 14 residues. The germline CDR1 and CDR2 sequences are SEHNR and FQNEAQ (reference sequence). This chain's CDR3 is CASSRLASYNEQYF. DNA for the CDR3: TGTGCCAGCAGTCGACTAGCGTCCTACAATGAGCAGTATTTC.

V and J are TRBV7-8 and TRBJ1-1; D gene ambiguous. Trimming removed 5 bases at V and 0 bases at J, with 19 bases between. The length of the CDR3 is 17 residues. Germline-derived CDR1 and CDR2 are SGHVS and FQNEAQ. CDR3 residues: CASSPRPPGLMNTEAFF. CDR3 DNA sequence: TGTGCCAGCAGCCCTCGACCCCCCGGACTTATGAACACTGAAGCTTTCTTT.

This chain joins TRBV4-2 and TRBJ2-2, with 8 bases fitting TRBD2. Per germline, CDR1 LGHNA and CDR2 YNFKEQ. The CDR3 runs to 14 residues. V shed 6 bases and J 7 bases; nucleotides not matched to a gene: 7. This CDR3 reads CASSGLAKGGELFF. Written as DNA, the CDR3 is TGTGCCAGCAGTGGACTAGCCAAGGGCGGGGAGCTGTTTTTT.